This TCR beta chain was sequenced for a study of T cell responses to AZD1222 COVID-19 vaccine. Study observations and caveats: Among the donors, most were white British and more were female, and clonal diversity was possibly underestimated. Only a handful of AZD1222 recipients, more than 5 in all, had baseline seropositivity.

Germline assignment: CDR1 KGHDR and CDR2 SFDVKD. The V gene lost 2 bases and the J gene lost 1 base, with 10 bases spanning the gap. The CDR3 runs 15 residues. Worth noting for this clone: As yet, its antigen is unknown.

Sequencing used immunoSEQ multiplex PCR; TCRdb keeps in-frame clones, though not all of them. The data show about 99,000 clones, roughly nine tenths seen once. Material: peripheral blood, obtained 28 days after the second AZD1222 dose. The TCR comes from an adult who received the AZD1222 COVID-19 vaccine. V is TRBV24-1 and J is TRBJ1-1; D is possibly TRBD1 (5 bases). The CDR3 nucleotides are TGTGCCACCAGTGATTCGGAGCAGGGGAACACTGAAGCTTTCTTT. Translation: CATSDSEQGNTEAFF.